The TCR beta chain described here comes from a study of beta chain features in type 1 diabetes. The entirety of the isolated RNA underwent reverse transcription, so expressed TCRB transcripts were sequenced. Sequenced by immunoSEQ multiplex PCR; TCRdb stores in-frame clones only, minus some. In the table there are fewer than 25,000 clones, about 50% of which are singletons. The ends lost 5 bases at V and 6 bases at J; junction bases unmatched: 9. This CDR3 is built from 14 residues. CDR1 MNHEY and CDR2 SMNVEV come from the germline V gene (reference sequence). Notes on this clone: Its target is unknown.

A heparinised blood draw that averaged about 120 mL was obtained once from each donor. Broader study findings: Any HLA-type effect on TCRB rearrangement remained unresolved here. Sequencing from cDNA could over-represent high-TCR-expressing cells.

Sequences were obtained from stem cell memory CD4+ T cells from blood. The origin of this receptor is a man aged 18 to 35 in good health. The chain uses TRBV27 and TRBJ1-1; 7 nucleotides match TRBD1. The CDR3 DNA reads TGTGCCAGCAGTCTCCCAGGGGGTCGGGCTGAAGCTTTCTTT. Amino acids: CASSLPGGRAEAFF.